Shown below are 23 T cell receptor beta chains from a single sample sequenced in a study of blood T cell repertoires in COVID-19. The repertoire was sequenced with immunoSEQ multiplex PCR; TCRdb's copy has only in-frame clones and lacks some. Here the sample spans 94,000 or so clones, 88% being singletons. Sequenced sample: peripheral blood. The receptor source for this set is a woman aged 70-85 years with acute or convalescent COVID-19.

The chain joins TRBV19 to TRBJ1-2; TRBD1 matches at 11 bases. Germline values: CDR1 LNHDA, CDR2 SQIVND (reference sequence). The CDR3 runs to 17 residues. V shed 2 bases and J 4 bases; nucleotides not matched to a gene: 9. The CDR3: CASSITGTGGFGYGYTF. The CDR3 nucleotides read TGTGCCAGTAGTATAACCGGGACAGGGGGATTCGGCTATGGCTACACCTTC.

This chain connects TRBV18 to TRBJ2-7; 8 bases are a match to TRBD1. This CDR3 contains 14 residues. J gave up 5 bases and V 4 bases, and 7 bases lay outside the gene matches. Germline V gene data show CDR1 as KGHSH and CDR2 as LQKENI. CDR3 in DNA: TGTGCCAGCTCACAGGACAGGGTTAAGGACGAGCAGTACTTC. Residues: CASSQDRVKDEQYF. Variable domain in full (rest from reference TRBV18 and TRBJ2-7): NAGVMQNPRHLVRRRGQEARLRCSPMKGHSHVYWYRQLPEEGLKFMVYLQKENIIDESGMPKERFSAEFPKEGPSILRIQQVVRGDSAAYFCASSQDRVKDEQYFGPGTRLTVT.

This clone was counted between two and nine times. V gene TRBV5-1 combines with J gene TRBJ1-2; a weak D match, TRBD1 (6 bases). The germline V gene has CDR1 SGHRS and CDR2 YFSETQ. V was trimmed by 4 bases and J by 6 bases, leaving 16 bases between them. The CDR3 contains 14 residues. DNA of the CDR3: TGCGCCAGCAGCGACAATCGGGACATCCATGGCTACACCTTC. It codes for CASSDNRDIHGYTF.

V and J are TRBV29-1 and TRBJ2-1; 8 bases are shared with TRBD2. Trimming removed 2 bases from V and 5 bases from J; junction bases left unmatched: 17. This CDR3 comprises 18 residues. Looked up from germline, CDR1 is SQVTM and CDR2 is ANQGSEA. The CDR3 DNA reads as TGCAGCGTTGAACCGAAAAACAGACTAGCGTCAAGAGACAATGAGCAGTTCTTC. Translating gives CSVEPKNRLASRDNEQFF.

This clone was seen more than once but under ten times. This chain joins TRBV2 and TRBJ1-5, with unresolved D. The V end lost 4 bases, the J end lost 7 bases, and 8 bases lay between the germline ends. Germline CDR1 SNHLY, CDR2 FYNNEI. The CDR3 consists of 12 residues. The DNA of the CDR3 is TGTGCCAGCAGTGTTTCAGGCCAGCCCCAGCATTTT. Amino acid sequence: CASSVSGQPQHF.

V is TRBV7-9 and J is TRBJ1-2, with D perhaps TRBD1 (5 bases). This CDR3 comprises 13 residues. Trimming took off 5 bases at V and 4 bases at J, with 11 bases between the two ends. The germline V gene has CDR1 SEHNR and CDR2 FQNEAQ (reference sequence). The CDR3 region is CASSPDGGYGYTF. The CDR3 coding sequence is TGTGCCAGCAGCCCAGACGGGGGCTATGGCTACACCTTC.

The chain combines TRBV20-1 with TRBJ1-4; maybe TRBD1 (5 bases). The CDR3 spans 11 residues. CDR1 and CDR2 (germline): DFQATT, SNEGSKA (reference sequence). V was pared by 6 bases and J by 7 bases, with 9 bases between. CDR3 sequence reads: CSAAGLEKLFF. CDR3 bases: TGCAGTGCAGCGGGACTTGAAAAACTGTTTTTT.

This chain connects TRBV5-4 to TRBJ2-3, with 11 bases matching TRBD2. The CDR3 has 17 amino acids. The germline CDR1 and CDR2 sequences are SGHNT and YYREEE (reference sequence). Trimming at V came to 2 bases and at J to 5 bases, leaving 10 bases not matched to a gene. CDR3 region: CASSFGGRTSGGDTQYF. The CDR3 bases are TGTGCCAGCAGCTTTGGAGGTAGAACTAGCGGGGGAGATACGCAGTATTTT.

V gene TRBV2 combines with J gene TRBJ1-2, with 7 nucleotides matching TRBD1. The CDR3 spans 13 residues. Germline CDR1 and CDR2: SNHLY and FYNNEI. V was clipped by 6 bases and J by 2 bases; unmatched bases: 3. DNA for the CDR3: TGTGCCAGCAGGAGGGACAGCAACTATGGCTACACCTTC. Protein: CASRRDSNYGYTF.

The chain couples TRBV19 to TRBJ2-2; 7 nucleotides align to TRBD2. Germline trimming cut 5 bases from V and 0 bases from J; bases unmatched to any gene: 6. The CDR3 has 16 residues. Germline values: CDR1 LNHDA, CDR2 SQIVND (reference sequence). The CDR3 loop reads CASSQAGLSNTGELFF. DNA for the CDR3: TGTGCCAGTAGTCAAGCGGGACTTTCGAACACCGGGGAGCTGTTTTTT. Full variable domain (rest looked up from reference TRBV19 and TRBJ2-2): DGGITQSPKYLFRKEGQNVTLSCEQNLNHDAMYWYRQDPGQGLRLIYYSQIVNDFQKGDIAEGYSVSREKKESFPLTVTSAQKNPTAFYLCASSQAGLSNTGELFFGEGSRLTVL.

This clone showed up just once. J is TRBJ1-2 and V is TRBV28, with TRBD1 identical over 10 bases. This CDR3 contains 18 residues. The V gene end was trimmed by 3 bases and the J gene end by 5 bases; junction bases not matched to a gene: 15. The germline gives CDR1 MDHEN, CDR2 SYDVKM. CDR3 DNA sequence: TGTGCCAGCAGTTTGTTCAGGACCGACAGGGGGCGCGGGTATGGCTACACCTTC. Residues: CASSLFRTDRGRGYGYTF.

The sample holds a few counts of this clone. This chain links TRBV2 with TRBJ1-1; D unresolved. Germline-derived CDR1 and CDR2 are SNHLY and FYNNEI. V was pared by 6 bases and J by 1 base, with 12 bases between. This CDR3 is 14 amino acids long. Here the CDR3 DNA reads TGTGCCAGCAGCCCCCTACAGTGGAACACTGAAGCTTTCTTT. Its protein product is CASSPLQWNTEAFF.

V usage is TRBV7-3 and J usage is TRBJ2-1; 11 bases agree with TRBD2. Germline lookup yields CDR1 SGHTA and CDR2 FQGTGA. V gave up 6 bases and J gave up 7 bases; unmatched junction bases: 5. This CDR3 spans 14 amino acids. This CDR3 is CASSTSGSVNEQFF. Here the CDR3 DNA reads TGTGCCAGCAGTACTAGCGGGAGTGTGAATGAGCAGTTCTTC. Supplemented by reference TRBV7-3 and TRBJ2-1, the full variable domain reads GAGVSQTPSNKVTEKGKYVELRCDPISGHTALYWYRQSLGQGPEFLIYFQGTGAADDSGLPNDRFFAVRPEGSVSTLKIQRTERGDSAVYLCASSTSGSVNEQFFGPGTRLTVL.

This sequence joins TRBV5-1 and TRBJ2-7; a possible D gene is TRBD2 (5 bases). The V end was cut by 0 bases, the J end by 0 bases, with 13 bases between. This CDR3 is built from 16 residues. Germline CDR1 reads SGHRS; CDR2 reads YFSETQ. The CDR3 here is CASSLASGVPSYEQYF. In DNA form, the CDR3 reads TGCGCCAGCAGCTTGGCCTCCGGGGTCCCCTCCTACGAGCAGTACTTC. The whole variable domain, filled in from reference TRBV5-1 and TRBJ2-7, reads KAGVTQTPRYLIKTRGQQVTLSCSPISGHRSVSWYQQTPGQGLQFLFEYFSETQRNKGNFPGRFSGRQFSNSRSEMNVSTLELGDSALYLCASSLASGVPSYEQYFGPGTRLTVT.

The rearrangement links TRBV5-4 to TRBJ2-1; tentative D call: TRBD2 (6 bases). The CDR3 length is 14 residues. Germline CDR1 reads SGHNT; CDR2 reads YYREEE (reference sequence). V lost 0 bases and J 4 bases, leaving 8 bases between the germline ends. The CDR3 here is CASSLAGEYNEQFF. DNA of the CDR3: TGTGCCAGCAGCTTGGCGGGAGAATACAATGAGCAGTTCTTC.

This sequence joins TRBV2 and TRBJ1-6, with TRBD1 as a possible D gene (6 bases). The CDR3 loop spans 15 amino acids. V lost 6 bases to trimming and J lost 6 bases, with 15 bases between them. Germline assignment: CDR1 SNHLY and CDR2 FYNNEI. The CDR3 loop is CASRSLTGRNSPLHF. The CDR3 nucleotides read TGTGCCAGCAGGAGTCTTACAGGGCGTAATTCACCCCTCCACTTT.

The rearrangement links TRBV2 to TRBJ2-7; the D gene is possibly TRBD1 (6 bases). The germline V gene encodes CDR1 SNHLY and CDR2 FYNNEI. Trimming removed 7 bases at V and 3 bases at J, with 16 bases between. The CDR3 is 14 amino acids. CDR3 in DNA: TGTGCCAGCACCGGACAGCCGAACCACTACGAGCAGTACTTC. Residues: CASTGQPNHYEQYF.

CDR3 nucleotide sequence: TGCGCCTCATGCCCCGGGACAGGGTCTAACTATGGCTACACCTTC. It encodes CASCPGTGSNYGYTF. The V and J genes are TRBV5-1 and TRBJ1-2; 9 nucleotides line up with TRBD1. CDR3 size: 15 residues. Germline CDR1 reads SGHRS; CDR2 reads YFSETQ. V was pared by 10 bases and J by 0 bases, with 10 bases of the junction left unmatched.

The CDR3 is CASSVSGLRGNQPQHF. In DNA form, the CDR3 reads TGTGCCAGCAGTGTGTCCGGGTTGAGAGGCAATCAGCCCCAGCATTTT. The chain links TRBV2 to TRBJ1-5; D remains unclear. There are 16 residues in the CDR3. The V end lost 4 bases, the J end lost 2 bases, and 15 bases lay between the germline ends. Looked up from germline, CDR1 is SNHLY and CDR2 is FYNNEI.

V gene TRBV4-1 combines with J gene TRBJ1-6; TRBD1 aligns across 11 bases. J lost 4 bases, V lost 4 bases, and 12 bases had no gene match. The germline V gene has CDR1 MGHRA and CDR2 YSYEKL. This CDR3 has 19 amino acids. The CDR3 spells CASSPARTGGASYNSPLHF. The CDR3 DNA reads TGCGCCAGCAGCCCAGCGAGGACAGGGGGCGCTTCATATAATTCACCCCTCCACTTT.

This clone has only one observation. The chain uses TRBV9 and TRBJ2-5; 9 positions agree with TRBD2. CDR1 and CDR2 (germline): SGDLS, YYNGEE. The J segment lost 2 bases and the V segment lost 3 bases, leaving 5 bases of the junction unmatched. This CDR3 spans 15 amino acids. In nucleotides, the CDR3 is TGTGCCAGCAGCGCTAGCGGGGTGGGGCAAGAGACCCAGTACTTC. Protein sequence: CASSASGVGQETQYF.

The chain carries TRBV19 and TRBJ1-5; 7 bases align to TRBD1. J gave up 3 bases and V 6 bases, and 8 bases lay outside the gene matches. This CDR3 comprises 15 residues. Germline V gives CDR1 LNHDA, CDR2 SQIVND (reference sequence). The CDR3 DNA sequence: TGTGCCAGTAGGATAAGACAGGGTTACAATCAGCCCCAGCATTTT. As protein: CASRIRQGYNQPQHF.

The chain recombines TRBV30 with TRBJ2-1, with a weak D call TRBD2 (5 bases). Germline V lookup: CDR1 GTSNPN, CDR2 SVGIG (reference sequence). There are 16 residues in the CDR3. Trimming removed 3 bases at V and 0 bases at J, with 15 bases between. DNA for the CDR3: TGTGCCTGGAGCAAAGCGGACGGAAGCTCCTACAATGAGCAGTTCTTC. Translating gives CAWSKADGSSYNEQFF.